This T cell receptor beta chain was documented in a study of T cell repertoires in cytomegalovirus infection. TCRdb ran MiXCR on the reads and lists one entry per CDR3 protein. The sample contains about 570,000 distinct CDR3 sequences, almost 40% of which appear only once. This clonotype was counted between two and nine times. Its matching antigen is unknown. V lost 4 bases and J lost 6, with 23 bases in between. Germline assignment: CDR1 SGHVS and CDR2 FQNEAQ. CDR3 size: 17 residues. The genes are TRBV7-8 and TRBJ2-3; D assignment may be TRBD1 or TRBD2 (5 bases each). The TCR sequence derives from a human donor in good health (CMV status not recorded). Some clones in this sample may be carry-over from other donors' samples. This specimen consisted of cultured PBMCs, obtained from culture after CMV antigen stimulation. DNA of the CDR3: TGTGCCAGCAGCTCCCTACCGGGGTCTCTTGAGGGGGATACGCAGTATTTT. It translates to CASSSLPGSLEGDTQYF.